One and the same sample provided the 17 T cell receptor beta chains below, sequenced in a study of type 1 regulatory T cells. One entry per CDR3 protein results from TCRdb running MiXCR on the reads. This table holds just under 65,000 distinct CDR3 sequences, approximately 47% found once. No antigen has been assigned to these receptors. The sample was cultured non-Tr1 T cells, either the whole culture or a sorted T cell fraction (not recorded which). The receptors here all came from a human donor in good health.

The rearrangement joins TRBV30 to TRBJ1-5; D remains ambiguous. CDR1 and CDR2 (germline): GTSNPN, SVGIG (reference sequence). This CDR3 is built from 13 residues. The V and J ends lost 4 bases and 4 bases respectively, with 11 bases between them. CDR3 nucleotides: TGTGCCTGGACTTCGACGGGAAATCAGCCCCAGCATTTT. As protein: CAWTSTGNQPQHF. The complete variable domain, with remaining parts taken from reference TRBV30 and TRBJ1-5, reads SQTIHQWPATLVQPVGSPLSLECTVEGTSNPNLYWYRQAAGRGLQLLFYSVGIGQISSEVPQNLSASRPQDRQFILSSKKLLLSDSGFYLCAWTSTGNQPQHFGDGTRLSIL.

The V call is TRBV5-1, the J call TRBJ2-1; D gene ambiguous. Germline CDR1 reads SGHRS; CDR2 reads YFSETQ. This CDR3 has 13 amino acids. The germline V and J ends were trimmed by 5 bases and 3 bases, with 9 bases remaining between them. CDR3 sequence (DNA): TGCGCCAGCAGTTCCGGCTACTACAATGAGCAGTTCTTC. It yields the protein CASSSGYYNEQFF.

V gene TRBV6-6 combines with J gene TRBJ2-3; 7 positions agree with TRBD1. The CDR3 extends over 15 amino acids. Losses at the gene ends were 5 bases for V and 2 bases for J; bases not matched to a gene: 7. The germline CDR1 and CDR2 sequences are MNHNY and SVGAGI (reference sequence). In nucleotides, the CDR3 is TGTGCCAGCAGTACTCGACAGGGAAACACAGATACGCAGTATTTT. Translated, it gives CASSTRQGNTDTQYF.

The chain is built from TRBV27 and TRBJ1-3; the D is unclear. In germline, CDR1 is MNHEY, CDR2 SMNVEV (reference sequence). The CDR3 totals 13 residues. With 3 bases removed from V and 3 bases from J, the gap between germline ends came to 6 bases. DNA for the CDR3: TGTGCCAGCAGTTTGTTCGTTGGAAACACCATATATTTT. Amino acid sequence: CASSLFVGNTIYF.

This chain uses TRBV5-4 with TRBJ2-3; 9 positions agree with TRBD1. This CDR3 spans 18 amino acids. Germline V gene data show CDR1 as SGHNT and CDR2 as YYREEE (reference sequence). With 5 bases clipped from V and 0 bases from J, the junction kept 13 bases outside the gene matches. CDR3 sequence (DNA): TGTGCCAGCAGTGGAGGACAGGGGACCTCATCTAGCACAGATACGCAGTATTTT. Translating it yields CASSGGQGTSSSTDTQYF.

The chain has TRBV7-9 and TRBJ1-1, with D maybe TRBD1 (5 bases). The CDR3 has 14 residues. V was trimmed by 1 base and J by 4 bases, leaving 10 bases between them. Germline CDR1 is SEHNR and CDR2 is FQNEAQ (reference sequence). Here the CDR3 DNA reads TGTGCCAGCAGCTTAGAGCAGGGATCCACTGAAGCTTTCTTT. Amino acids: CASSLEQGSTEAFF.

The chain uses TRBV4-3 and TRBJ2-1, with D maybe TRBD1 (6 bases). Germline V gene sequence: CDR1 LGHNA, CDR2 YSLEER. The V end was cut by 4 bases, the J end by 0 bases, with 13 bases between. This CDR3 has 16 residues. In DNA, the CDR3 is TGCGCCAGCAGCCCAGGTGGGACACTCTCCTACAATGAGCAGTTCTTC. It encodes CASSPGGTLSYNEQFF.

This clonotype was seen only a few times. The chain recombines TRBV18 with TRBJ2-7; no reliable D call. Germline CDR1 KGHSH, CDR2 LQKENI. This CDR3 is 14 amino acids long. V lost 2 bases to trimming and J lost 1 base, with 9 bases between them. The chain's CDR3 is CASSPSSQSYEQYF. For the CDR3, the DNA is TGTGCCAGCTCACCATCTTCCCAGTCCTACGAGCAGTACTTC.

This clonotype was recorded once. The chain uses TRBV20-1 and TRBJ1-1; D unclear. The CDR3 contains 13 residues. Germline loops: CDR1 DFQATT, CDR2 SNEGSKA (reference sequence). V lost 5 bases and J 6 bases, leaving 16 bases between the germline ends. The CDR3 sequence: CSAPAPVTAEAFF. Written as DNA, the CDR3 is TGCAGTGCTCCAGCTCCAGTCACGGCTGAAGCTTTCTTT.

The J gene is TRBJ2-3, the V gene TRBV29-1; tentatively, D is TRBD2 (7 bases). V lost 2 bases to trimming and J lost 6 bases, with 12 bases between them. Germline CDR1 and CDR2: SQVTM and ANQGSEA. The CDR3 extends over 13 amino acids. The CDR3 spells CSVERGAGDTQYF. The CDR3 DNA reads TGCAGCGTTGAACGGGGGGCAGGGGATACGCAGTATTTT.

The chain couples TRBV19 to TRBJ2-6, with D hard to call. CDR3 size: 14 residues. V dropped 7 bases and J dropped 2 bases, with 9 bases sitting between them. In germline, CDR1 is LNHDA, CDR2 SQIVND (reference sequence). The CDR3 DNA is TGTGCCAGTACCCCTTGGACTGGGGCCAACGTCCTGACTTTC. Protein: CASTPWTGANVLTF.

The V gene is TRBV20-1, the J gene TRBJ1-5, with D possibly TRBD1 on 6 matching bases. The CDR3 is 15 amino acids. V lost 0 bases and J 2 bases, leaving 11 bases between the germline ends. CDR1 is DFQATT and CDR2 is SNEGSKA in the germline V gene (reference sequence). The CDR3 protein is CSARDSRGGNQPQHF. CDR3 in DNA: TGCAGTGCTAGAGATTCCAGGGGAGGCAATCAGCCCCAGCATTTT.

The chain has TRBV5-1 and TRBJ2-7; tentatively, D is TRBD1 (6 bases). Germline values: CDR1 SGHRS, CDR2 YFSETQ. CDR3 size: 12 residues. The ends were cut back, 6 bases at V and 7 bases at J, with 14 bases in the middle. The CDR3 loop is CASKAGDREQYF. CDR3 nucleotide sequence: TGCGCCAGCAAGGCAGGGGATAGGGAGCAGTACTTC.

CDR3 residues: CASSITSADEQFF. For the CDR3, the DNA is TGTGCCAGCAGTATTACTAGCGCCGATGAGCAGTTCTTC. The chain carries TRBV6-2 or TRBV6-3 and TRBJ2-1; 7 bases agree with TRBD2. CDR1 is MNHEY, CDR2 SVGEGT, per germline. With V trimmed by 5 bases and J by 8 bases, 6 bases remained unmatched. CDR3 size: 13 residues.

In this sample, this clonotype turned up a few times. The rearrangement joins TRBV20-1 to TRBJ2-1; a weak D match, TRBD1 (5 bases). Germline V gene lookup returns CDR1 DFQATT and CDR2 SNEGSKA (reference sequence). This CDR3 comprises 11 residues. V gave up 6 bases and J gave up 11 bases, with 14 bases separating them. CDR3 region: CSAPWGPQQFF. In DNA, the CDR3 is TGCAGTGCGCCCTGGGGCCCGCAGCAGTTCTTC.

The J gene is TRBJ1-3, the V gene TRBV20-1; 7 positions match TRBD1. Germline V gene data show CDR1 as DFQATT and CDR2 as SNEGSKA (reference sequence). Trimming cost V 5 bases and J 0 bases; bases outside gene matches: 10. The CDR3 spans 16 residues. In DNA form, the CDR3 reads TGCAGTGCTCTACCCTTAGGGGGCTACTCTGGAAACACCATATATTTT. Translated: CSALPLGGYSGNTIYF.

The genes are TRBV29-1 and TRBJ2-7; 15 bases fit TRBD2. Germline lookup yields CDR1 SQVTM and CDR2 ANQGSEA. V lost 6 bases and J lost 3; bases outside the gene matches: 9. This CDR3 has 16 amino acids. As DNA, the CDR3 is TGCAGCGTCGCCGGGACTAGCGGGGGGCGCGTCTACGAGCAGTACTTC. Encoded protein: CSVAGTSGGRVYEQYF.